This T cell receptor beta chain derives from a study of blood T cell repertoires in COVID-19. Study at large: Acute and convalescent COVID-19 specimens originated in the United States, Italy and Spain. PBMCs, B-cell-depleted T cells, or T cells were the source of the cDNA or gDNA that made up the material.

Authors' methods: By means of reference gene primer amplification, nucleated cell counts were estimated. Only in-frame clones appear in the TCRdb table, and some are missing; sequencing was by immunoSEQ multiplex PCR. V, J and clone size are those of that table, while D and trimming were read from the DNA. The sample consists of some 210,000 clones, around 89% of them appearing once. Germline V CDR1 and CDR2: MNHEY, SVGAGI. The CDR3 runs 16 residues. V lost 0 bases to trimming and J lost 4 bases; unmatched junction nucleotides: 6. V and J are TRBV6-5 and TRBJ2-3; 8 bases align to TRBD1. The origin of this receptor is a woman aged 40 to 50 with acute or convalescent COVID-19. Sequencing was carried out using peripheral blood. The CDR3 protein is CASSYSGRGRSDTQYF. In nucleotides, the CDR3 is TGTGCCAGCAGTTACTCGGGCAGGGGGCGGTCAGATACGCAGTATTTT.